The next 29 T cell receptor beta chains were all read from a single sample in a study of T cells after yellow fever vaccination. One entry per CDR3 protein, called by TCRdb with MiXCR from the 5' RACE reads. This table has about 200,000 distinct CDR3 sequences, around 3.1% appearing once. Sequencing was performed on CD4+ T cells sorted from PBMCs, taken 10 days after the yellow fever booster vaccination. These receptors all come from a young man who received the YFV17D yellow fever vaccine.

The table lists this clonotype with many counts. The rearrangement uses TRBV19 and TRBJ2-6; D gene ambiguous. This CDR3 is 18 amino acids long. V dropped 3 bases and J dropped 2 bases, with 17 bases sitting between them. From germline, CDR1 is LNHDA and CDR2 SQIVND (reference sequence). DNA of the CDR3: TGTGCCAGTAGTATTGCCGGCCCAGGACCTACTGGGGCCAACGTCCTGACTTTC. Its translation is CASSIAGPGPTGANVLTF.

This clonotype was observed a handful of times. The chain couples TRBV7-2 to TRBJ2-3, with D uncertain. The CDR3 loop spans 15 amino acids. Trimming took 4 bases from V and 0 from J, leaving 11 bases between them. Germline-derived CDR1 and CDR2 are SGHTA and FQGNSA. In DNA, the CDR3 is TGTGCCAGCAGCTACAGAACGGTGAGCACAGATACGCAGTATTTT. This translates into CASSYRTVSTDTQYF.

The table lists this clonotype with many counts. The chain carries TRBV29-1 and TRBJ2-7; D is possibly TRBD1 or TRBD2 (5 bases each). The germline V gene has CDR1 SQVTM and CDR2 ANQGSEA. V was pared by 3 bases and J by 2 bases, with 8 bases between. The CDR3 length is 12 residues. The CDR3 region is CSVDMGPYEQYF. CDR3 nucleotides: TGCAGCGTTGATATGGGACCCTACGAGCAGTACTTC.

V gene TRBV24-1 combines with J gene TRBJ1-1, with D unclear. The CDR3 length is 15 residues. CDR1 is KGHDR and CDR2 is SFDVKD in the germline V gene. V shed 3 bases and J shed 1 base, with 11 bases lying between them. The CDR3 sequence is CATSDRTGGNTEAFF. DNA for the CDR3: TGTGCCACCAGTGATCGGACGGGAGGGAACACTGAAGCTTTCTTT.

The sample holds many counts of this clonotype. This chain links TRBV6-6 with TRBJ2-7; 8 bases match TRBD2. Germline CDR1 MNHNY, CDR2 SVGAGI (reference sequence). Unmatched junction bases numbered 9, after V lost 5 bases and J lost 9 bases. The CDR3 spans 13 residues. The CDR3 loop reads CASSIYPGGGQYV. The CDR3 DNA follows: TGTGCCAGCAGTATTTACCCCGGGGGGGGGCAGTACGTC.

At least ten counts were recorded for this clonotype. The chain carries TRBV4-3 and TRBJ1-1, with 7 bases fitting TRBD1. This CDR3 is built from 15 residues. Unmatched junction bases numbered 7, after V lost 3 bases and J lost 3 bases. Germline CDR1 is LGHNA and CDR2 is YSLEER. The CDR3: CASSHYWQGDTEAFF. CDR3 bases: TGCGCCAGCAGCCATTACTGGCAGGGGGACACTGAAGCTTTCTTT.

This clonotype occurred a few times. The chain links TRBV20-1 to TRBJ1-2; TRBD1 might be the D (5 bases). The CDR3 consists of 15 residues. CDR1 is DFQATT, CDR2 SNEGSKA, per germline (reference sequence). Trimming left V 3 bases short and J 3 bases short, with 17 bases between. CDR3 in amino acids: CSASATGSAYYGYTF. Here the CDR3 DNA reads TGCAGTGCTAGCGCAACAGGATCGGCCTACTATGGCTACACCTTC.

The chain links TRBV10-1 to TRBJ2-7, with D perhaps matching TRBD2 (6 bases). Germline CDR1 WNHNN, CDR2 SYGVQD (reference sequence). The CDR3 loop spans 14 amino acids. Trimming removed 3 bases from V and 6 bases from J, with 15 bases in between. The CDR3 DNA reads as TGCGCCAGCAGTGAAACCCCTCACGGGGGCGAGCAGTACTTC. It yields the protein CASSETPHGGEQYF.

Ten or more counts support this clonotype. This chain connects TRBV28 to TRBJ2-7, with 16 nucleotides matching TRBD2. The CDR3 totals 16 residues. Losses at the gene ends were 6 bases for V and 2 bases for J; bases not matched to a gene: 4. CDR1 is MDHEN and CDR2 is SYDVKM in the germline V gene. The CDR3 loop is CASSPGTSGGAYEQYV. The CDR3 DNA reads TGTGCCAGCAGCCCTGGGACTAGCGGGGGGGCCTACGAGCAGTACGTC.

This clonotype has a count of ten or more. J is TRBJ1-2 and V is TRBV7-2; 10 nucleotides line up with TRBD1. The CDR3 sequence is 17 residues long. After removal of 6 bases from V and 6 bases from J, the junction contained 16 bases not matched to a gene. CDR1 SGHTA and CDR2 FQGNSA come from the germline V gene. For the CDR3, the DNA is TGTGCCAGCAGTCCACCGGGACAGGGGCAGCTTCGGGATGGCTACACCTTC. It specifies CASSPPGQGQLRDGYTF. Using reference TRBV7-2 and TRBJ1-2 for the parts outside the CDR3, the full variable domain is GAGVSQSPSNKVTEKGKDVELRCDPISGHTALYWYRQSLGQGLEFLIYFQGNSAPDKSGLPSDRFSAERTGGSVSTLTIQRTQQEDSAVYLCASSPPGQGQLRDGYTFGSGTRLTVV.

This clonotype was counted ten times or more. The chain recombines TRBV6-2 or TRBV6-3 with TRBJ2-1; 8 bases fit TRBD1. The J segment lost 6 bases and the V segment lost 4 bases, leaving 8 bases of the junction unmatched. The germline gives CDR1 MNHEY, CDR2 SVGEGT. The length of the CDR3 is 15 residues. The CDR3 nucleotides are TGTGCCAGCAGTTCCGGGACAGGATCCATCAATGAGCAGTTCTTC. Translating gives CASSSGTGSINEQFF.

This clonotype was counted ten times or more. The chain uses TRBV5-6 and TRBJ2-1; TRBD2 agrees at 10 bases. The length of the CDR3 is 15 residues. The germline gives CDR1 SGHDT, CDR2 YYEEEE. V shed 4 bases, J shed 5 bases, and the junction held 6 bases outside the gene matches. The CDR3 here is CASSPGLAINNEQFF. The DNA of the CDR3 is TGTGCCAGCAGCCCGGGACTAGCGATAAACAATGAGCAGTTCTTC.

This clonotype has a handful of counts. This chain connects TRBV20-1 to TRBJ1-1; perhaps TRBD1 as D (6 bases). Trimming pared 2 bases from V and 4 bases from J, leaving 17 bases between. There are 15 residues in the CDR3. Germline loops: CDR1 DFQATT, CDR2 SNEGSKA (reference sequence). The CDR3 sequence is CSARFQRGLSTEAFF. CDR3 DNA sequence: TGCAGTGCTAGATTTCAAAGGGGGTTGAGCACTGAAGCTTTCTTT.

V gene TRBV6-5 combines with J gene TRBJ1-5; tentative D call: TRBD1 (5 bases). The CDR3 has 14 amino acids. Germline V gives CDR1 MNHEY, CDR2 SVGAGI. V lost 2 bases, J lost 5 bases, and 10 bases lay in between. The CDR3, as DNA: TGTGCCAGCAGTTACAGCGGGGCCCATCAGCCCCAGCATTTT. It translates to CASSYSGAHQPQHF.

The V call is TRBV4-2, the J call TRBJ1-6; D call uncertain. V was pared by 4 bases and J by 9 bases, with 13 bases between. This CDR3 contains 14 residues. Germline V CDR1 and CDR2: LGHNA, YNFKEQ. CDR3 loop: CASSPEVWLSPLHF. CDR3 DNA sequence: TGTGCCAGCAGCCCAGAAGTGTGGCTTTCACCCCTCCACTTT.

There are many counts of this clonotype. The chain combines TRBV7-8 with TRBJ2-5, with a possible D match to TRBD1 (6 bases). Germline V gives CDR1 SGHVS, CDR2 FQNEAQ. V was shortened by 4 bases and J by 4 bases, with 13 bases between the two germline ends. This CDR3 comprises 14 residues. CDR3 bases: TGTGCCAGCAGCTCCTTAGGGGACACAGAGACCCAGTACTTC. Protein sequence: CASSSLGDTETQYF.

This clonotype was counted a few times. The CDR3 protein is CAWHRRSTEAFF. CDR3 bases: TGTGCCTGGCACAGGCGGAGCACTGAAGCTTTCTTT. The V gene is TRBV30, the J gene TRBJ1-1; the D gene is possibly TRBD1 (5 bases). CDR3 size: 12 residues. V gave up 5 bases and J gave up 4 bases, with 11 bases separating them. Germline V gene data show CDR1 as GTSNPN and CDR2 as SVGIG (reference sequence).

This clonotype was detected ten times or more. The chain joins TRBV5-1 to TRBJ2-3, with 13 bases fitting TRBD2. V lost 7 bases and J lost 3; bases outside the gene matches: 5. The germline CDR1 and CDR2 sequences are SGHRS and YFSETQ. This CDR3 has 15 residues. The CDR3 reads CASGPGLAGTDTQYF. CDR3 nucleotides: TGCGCCAGCGGCCCGGGACTAGCGGGGACAGATACGCAGTATTTT.

This chain links TRBV20-1 with TRBJ1-1, with unresolved D. The CDR3 has 14 residues. CDR1 is DFQATT, CDR2 SNEGSKA, per germline (reference sequence). V lost 3 bases to trimming and J lost 0 bases, with 11 bases between them. CDR3 amino acids: CSASIGSMNTEAFF. The CDR3 DNA sequence: TGCAGTGCTAGTATTGGCAGCATGAACACTGAAGCTTTCTTT.

In this sample, this clonotype turned up many times. This chain links TRBV6-5 with TRBJ2-2; TRBD2 is a possible D gene (7 bases). Trimming cost V 2 bases and J 3 bases, with 13 bases left between them. From germline, CDR1 is MNHEY and CDR2 SVGAGI. The CDR3 is made up of 16 amino acids. In nucleotides, the CDR3 is TGTGCCAGCAGTTACGAGGGGGGGGCCGACACCGGGGAGCTGTTTTTT. This sequence encodes CASSYEGGADTGELFF.

This clonotype occurred many times. The gene calls are TRBV6-5 and TRBJ1-6; D not resolved. V was cut by 8 bases and J by 10 bases, with 15 bases left in between. CDR1 is MNHEY and CDR2 is SVGAGI in the germline V gene. This CDR3 comprises 13 residues. CDR3 amino acids: CASGPTLRSPLHF. The CDR3 bases are TGTGCCAGCGGACCTACCCTTCGGTCACCCCTCCACTTT.

In its sample, this clonotype was seen many times. The chain links TRBV21-1 to TRBJ2-4. TRBV21-1 is assigned pseudogene status. This CDR3 spans 14 amino acids. The CDR3 bases are TGTGCCAGCAGCAGCTTGATGGCCAAAAACATTCAGTACTTC. Amino acid sequence: CASSSLMAKNIQYF.

This chain uses TRBV5-5 with TRBJ1-2, with unresolved D. V gave up 1 base and J gave up 7 bases, with 8 bases separating them. This CDR3 comprises 12 residues. Germline values: CDR1 SGHKS, CDR2 YYEKEE (reference sequence). CDR3 nucleotide sequence: TGTGCCAGCAGCTTGTGGATGGGTGGCTACACCTTC. This translates into CASSLWMGGYTF.

The chain is built from TRBV12-3 or TRBV12-4 and TRBJ1-6; maybe TRBD1 (6 bases). The CDR3 is 15 amino acids. V gave up 3 bases and J gave up 7 bases, with 13 bases separating them. CDR3 loop: CASSFAGGFNSPLHF. CDR3 sequence (DNA): TGTGCCAGCAGTTTCGCTGGGGGCTTCAATTCACCCCTCCACTTT.

The J gene is TRBJ2-6, the V gene TRBV23-1; D remains ambiguous. TRBV23-1 qualifies as an ORF whose function is uncertain. Trimming took off 4 bases at V and 0 bases at J, with 16 bases between the two ends. This CDR3 contains 18 residues. CDR3 protein: CASSPSLRPPSGANVLTF. Here the CDR3 DNA reads TGCGCCAGCAGTCCGTCTCTTAGACCCCCCTCTGGGGCCAACGTCCTGACTTTC.

This clonotype was observed at least ten times. The DNA for the CDR3 is TGTGCCAGCAGCACCAGGACTGGCAGACCACAAGAGACCCAGTACTTC. It yields the protein CASSTRTGRPQETQYF. V usage is TRBV7-8 and J usage is TRBJ2-5; D might be TRBD2 (5 bases). Trimming shortened V by 5 bases and J by 2 bases, and 18 bases separated the two germline ends. CDR3 size: 16 residues. Looked up from germline, CDR1 is SGHVS and CDR2 is FQNEAQ. Based on the CDR3 plus reference TRBV7-8 and TRBJ2-5, the full variable domain is GAGVSQSPRYKVAKRGQDVALRCDPISGHVSLFWYQQALGQGPEFLTYFQNEAQLDKSGLPSDRFFAERPEGSVSTLKIQRTQQEDSAVYLCASSTRTGRPQETQYFGPGTRLLVL.

In its sample, this clonotype was seen a few times. The chain couples TRBV21-1 to TRBJ1-4; the table's D call, TRBD1, was not checked against the DNA. TRBV21-1 is assigned pseudogene status. This CDR3 spans 22 amino acids. The CDR3 loop is CASSKGNRGPVTGNLGGEKLFF. In DNA form, the CDR3 reads TGTGCCAGCAGCAAAGGGAATCGAGGCCCCGTGACAGGAAACCTCGGGGGTGAAAAACTGTTTTTT.

In its sample, this clonotype was seen a few times. The V and J genes are TRBV4-3 and TRBJ1-1; no firm D call. Trimming took 2 bases from V and 3 from J, leaving 13 bases between them. This CDR3 is 15 amino acids long. Germline V gives CDR1 LGHNA, CDR2 YSLEER. CDR3 DNA: TGCGCCAGCAGCCAATATCAGGTTGGAGACACTGAAGCTTTCTTT. Translation: CASSQYQVGDTEAFF.

There are many counts of this clonotype. V and J are TRBV6-1 and TRBJ2-3; D gene unclear. The CDR3 spans 13 residues. Deletions cut 4 bases from V and 2 bases from J, with 7 bases between. Germline V gene data show CDR1 as MNHNS and CDR2 as SASEGT. DNA of the CDR3: TGTGCCAGCAGTGGGAGACCCACAGATACGCAGTATTTT. This translates into CASSGRPTDTQYF.